This is a list of T cell receptor beta chains from one sample in a study of CD8 T cells in ankylosing spondylitis. In TCRdb, the 5' RACE reads were re-called with MiXCR into one record per CDR3 protein. The table records 25,000 or so distinct CDR3 sequences, 7.9% of them present only once. The sequenced material came from blood. The receptors stem from a male donor with ankylosing spondylitis or in good health (not recorded which). Each CDR3 is given with its conserved first and last residue. Each record gives: V gene, D gene, J gene, clone size, CDR3 DNA, CDR3 protein. The D gene is left open where the match is weak. Not all rows give a size; the values are once, few, many and, for expanded clones, a class.

v_call: TRBV29-1; d_call: .; j_call: TRBJ1-1; clone_size: .; cdr3_nt: TGCAGCGTTGTTTGGGGTACGGCCACTGAAGCTTTCTTT; cdr3_aa: CSVVWGTATEAFF
v_call: TRBV3-1; d_call: .; j_call: TRBJ2-2; clone_size: .; cdr3_nt: TGTGCCAGCAGCCAACACCAAGACAACACCGGGGAGCTGTTTTTT; cdr3_aa: CASSQHQDNTGELFF
v_call: TRBV9; d_call: .; j_call: TRBJ2-6; clone_size: few; cdr3_nt: TGTGCCAGCAGCGTAGGTCGGGCTACAGGGGCCAACGTCCTGACTTTC; cdr3_aa: CASSVGRATGANVLTF
v_call: TRBV24-1; d_call: .; j_call: TRBJ1-1; clone_size: many; cdr3_nt: TGTGCCACCAGTGATTCCTGGGTCCGGAACACTGAAGCTTTCTTT; cdr3_aa: CATSDSWVRNTEAFF
v_call: TRBV6-5; d_call: .; j_call: TRBJ1-1; clone_size: .; cdr3_nt: TGTGCCAGCAGTTACTTAGGGGGAACTGAAGCTTTCTTT; cdr3_aa: CASSYLGGTEAFF
v_call: TRBV7-7; d_call: TRBD2; j_call: TRBJ2-7; clone_size: many; cdr3_nt: TGTGCCAGCAGCGCTTCCCCCCGCGGGACTAGCGGGAGGAACTCCTACGAGCAGTACTTC; cdr3_aa: CASSASPRGTSGRNSYEQYF
v_call: TRBV10-2; d_call: .; j_call: TRBJ1-1; clone_size: .; cdr3_nt: TGCGCCAGCAGCGCGACCCAGCTGAACACTGAAGCTTTCTTT; cdr3_aa: CASSATQLNTEAFF
v_call: TRBV4-3; d_call: TRBD1; j_call: TRBJ2-5; clone_size: .; cdr3_nt: TGCGCCAGCAGCCACGACTTGGGACAGCAAGAGACCCAGTACTTC; cdr3_aa: CASSHDLGQQETQYF
v_call: TRBV5-1; d_call: TRBD2; j_call: TRBJ2-7; clone_size: few; cdr3_nt: TGCGCCAGCAGCCGGACTAGCGGGAACGACGAGCAGTACTTC; cdr3_aa: CASSRTSGNDEQYF
v_call: TRBV12-3/TRBV12-4; d_call: .; j_call: TRBJ1-1; clone_size: many; cdr3_nt: TGTGCCAGCAGCCGGGGGTTGAGCACTGAAGCTTTCTTT; cdr3_aa: CASSRGLSTEAFF
v_call: TRBV29-1; d_call: .; j_call: TRBJ2-2; clone_size: many; cdr3_nt: TGCAGCGTACGAAGAGTTCAGGGCGGGGAGCTGTTTTTT; cdr3_aa: CSVRRVQGGELFF
v_call: TRBV20-1; d_call: TRBD1; j_call: TRBJ1-1; clone_size: few; cdr3_nt: TGCAGTGCCCCCGGGACAGGGGTCGCTGAAGCTTTCTTT; cdr3_aa: CSAPGTGVAEAFF
v_call: TRBV20-1; d_call: TRBD2; j_call: TRBJ2-3; clone_size: .; cdr3_nt: TGCAGTGAGCGCCGGGGGGGCAACGCAGATACGCAGTATTTT; cdr3_aa: CSERRGGNADTQYF
v_call: TRBV20-1; d_call: .; j_call: TRBJ2-2; clone_size: .; cdr3_nt: TGCAGTGCTAGAGATCTCTCTTCCTTGCGCACCGGGGAGCTGTTTTTT; cdr3_aa: CSARDLSSLRTGELFF
v_call: TRBV20-1; d_call: TRBD2; j_call: TRBJ2-1; clone_size: .; cdr3_nt: TGCAGCCAAAAGCTAGCGGGGGACTACAATGAGCAGTTCTTC; cdr3_aa: CSQKLAGDYNEQFF
v_call: TRBV12-3/TRBV12-4; d_call: .; j_call: TRBJ2-3; clone_size: .; cdr3_nt: TGTGCCAGCAGCTTTCAGGGGTCAGATACGCAGTATTTT; cdr3_aa: CASSFQGSDTQYF
v_call: TRBV12-3/TRBV12-4; d_call: TRBD2; j_call: TRBJ2-2; clone_size: .; cdr3_nt: TGTGCCAGCAATTTAGCGGGAGCGGGCGGGGAGCTGTTTTTT; cdr3_aa: CASNLAGAGGELFF
v_call: TRBV9; d_call: .; j_call: TRBJ2-5; clone_size: few; cdr3_nt: TGTGCCAGCAGCGTAGGGCAGATACAAGAGACCCAGTACTTC; cdr3_aa: CASSVGQIQETQYF
v_call: TRBV29-1; d_call: .; j_call: TRBJ2-1; clone_size: .; cdr3_nt: TGCAGCGTCCTCAGGGACGGCAGCTCCTACAATGAGCAGTTCTTC; cdr3_aa: CSVLRDGSSYNEQFF
v_call: TRBV20-1; d_call: TRBD2; j_call: TRBJ2-3; clone_size: many; cdr3_nt: TGCAGTGCTTCTTCAATAGCGGGAGTAGAAGATACGCAGTATTTT; cdr3_aa: CSASSIAGVEDTQYF
v_call: TRBV7-2; d_call: TRBD1; j_call: TRBJ1-4; clone_size: .; cdr3_nt: TGTGCCAGCAGCTTACCCCGACAGGGGGGGCGAGAAAAACTGTTTTTT; cdr3_aa: CASSLPRQGGREKLFF
v_call: TRBV9; d_call: .; j_call: TRBJ2-2; clone_size: few; cdr3_nt: TGTGCCAGCAGCGTAGCTGGGGTCACCGGGGAGCTGTTTTTT; cdr3_aa: CASSVAGVTGELFF
v_call: TRBV15; d_call: TRBD2; j_call: TRBJ2-3; clone_size: .; cdr3_nt: TGTGCCACCAGCAGAATTAGCGGGGGGTTGGGAGATACGCAGTATTTT; cdr3_aa: CATSRISGGLGDTQYF
v_call: TRBV5-5; d_call: .; j_call: TRBJ2-7; clone_size: .; cdr3_nt: TGTGCCAGCAGCTCCCGCAGCCTCTACGAGCAGTACTTC; cdr3_aa: CASSSRSLYEQYF
v_call: TRBV5-5; d_call: .; j_call: TRBJ2-5; clone_size: few; cdr3_nt: TGTGCCAGCAGCTTACTTGGAGAGACCCAGTACTTC; cdr3_aa: CASSLLGETQYF
v_call: TRBV6-2/TRBV6-3; d_call: .; j_call: TRBJ2-1; clone_size: few; cdr3_nt: TGTGCCAGCAGTTATGTTGGCGGGGGCCGCAATGAGCAGTTCTTC; cdr3_aa: CASSYVGGGRNEQFF
v_call: TRBV5-1; d_call: .; j_call: TRBJ2-2; clone_size: .; cdr3_nt: TGCGCCAGCAGCTTGGGGGGGGCAGCGAACACCGGGGAGCTGTTTTTT; cdr3_aa: CASSLGGAANTGELFF
v_call: TRBV7-3; d_call: TRBD2; j_call: TRBJ2-2; clone_size: .; cdr3_nt: TGTGCCAGCAGCTTAACGCCAACCTCGGGGGGCGGGGAGCTGTTTTTT; cdr3_aa: CASSLTPTSGGGELFF
v_call: TRBV5-6; d_call: .; j_call: TRBJ2-5; clone_size: few; cdr3_nt: TGTGCCAGCAGCGATCGGATCCGGGAGACCCAGTACTTC; cdr3_aa: CASSDRIRETQYF
v_call: TRBV28; d_call: .; j_call: TRBJ2-3; clone_size: many; cdr3_nt: TGTGCCAGCAGTTTTGGGGTAACAGATACGCAGTATTTT; cdr3_aa: CASSFGVTDTQYF
v_call: TRBV5-1; d_call: .; j_call: TRBJ2-2; clone_size: few; cdr3_nt: TGCGCCAGCAGCTCCCAAACAGCCGGGGAGCTGTTTTTT; cdr3_aa: CASSSQTAGELFF
v_call: TRBV20-1; d_call: .; j_call: TRBJ2-3; clone_size: many; cdr3_nt: TGCAGTGCCAGCCCGGGACGGAGCACAGATACGCAGTATTTT; cdr3_aa: CSASPGRSTDTQYF
v_call: TRBV12-3/TRBV12-4; d_call: .; j_call: TRBJ2-3; clone_size: few; cdr3_nt: TGTGCCAGCAGGGCGTGGATAGATACGCAGTATTTT; cdr3_aa: CASRAWIDTQYF
v_call: TRBV29-1; d_call: TRBD2; j_call: TRBJ2-7; clone_size: many; cdr3_nt: TGCAGCGTTGCGGAAGCGGGAGGAATACGCGAGCAGTACTTC; cdr3_aa: CSVAEAGGIREQYF
v_call: TRBV7-2; d_call: .; j_call: TRBJ1-6; clone_size: .; cdr3_nt: TGTGCCAGCAGCTTAGATCCTGGGGTCGGATCACCCCTCCACTTT; cdr3_aa: CASSLDPGVGSPLHF
v_call: TRBV13; d_call: .; j_call: TRBJ2-2; clone_size: .; cdr3_nt: TGTGCCAGCAGCGTCGGACTGAACACCGGGGAGCTGTTTTTT; cdr3_aa: CASSVGLNTGELFF
v_call: TRBV2; d_call: TRBD2; j_call: TRBJ2-3; clone_size: many; cdr3_nt: TGTGCCAGCAGCCGGACTAGCAAGTTAGTCACAGATACGCAGTATTTT; cdr3_aa: CASSRTSKLVTDTQYF
v_call: TRBV28; d_call: .; j_call: TRBJ2-1; clone_size: few; cdr3_nt: TGTGCCAGCACGACGGGGTGGAATGAGCAGTTCTTC; cdr3_aa: CASTTGWNEQFF
v_call: TRBV4-3; d_call: .; j_call: TRBJ2-2; clone_size: .; cdr3_nt: TGCGCCAGCAGCCAGGCGGGGGCGGGCACCGGGGAGCTGTTTTTT; cdr3_aa: CASSQAGAGTGELFF
v_call: TRBV27; d_call: .; j_call: TRBJ2-4; clone_size: many; cdr3_nt: TGTGCCAGCAGTTTATCCCCAGAGAACATTCAGTACTTC; cdr3_aa: CASSLSPENIQYF
v_call: TRBV3-1; d_call: .; j_call: TRBJ2-2; clone_size: .; cdr3_nt: TGTGCCAGCAGCCAACGATTAGACACCGGGGAGCTGTTTTTT; cdr3_aa: CASSQRLDTGELFF
v_call: TRBV5-1; d_call: TRBD1; j_call: TRBJ2-7; clone_size: few; cdr3_nt: TGCGCCAGCAGCTTTCCCCCCGGGACAGGGGTAACCGAGCAGTACTTC; cdr3_aa: CASSFPPGTGVTEQYF
v_call: TRBV20-1; d_call: .; j_call: TRBJ1-6; clone_size: few; cdr3_nt: TGCAGTGCTAGAGATGTTAGGGGGAAATATAATTCACCCCTTCACTTT; cdr3_aa: CSARDVRGKYNSPLHF